This T cell receptor beta chain was captured in a study of T cell responses to AZD1222 COVID-19 vaccine. Using immunoSEQ multiplex PCR, the repertoire was profiled, and TCRdb retains in-frame clones only, with some absent. The repertoire holds roughly 120,000 clones, around 87% seen once, with approximately 2.9% in the top ten. V dropped 3 bases and J dropped 2 bases, with 8 bases sitting between them. Per the germline V gene, CDR1 is LNHDA and CDR2 is SQIVND (reference sequence). This CDR3 region has 14 residues. Sample: peripheral blood, taken 28 days after the second AZD1222 dose. This chain links TRBV19 with TRBJ1-5; no definite D call. The receptor was derived from an adult who received the AZD1222 COVID-19 vaccine. The CDR3 reads CASSIVSGNQPQHF. The CDR3 bases are TGTGCCAGTAGTATTGTCTCAGGCAATCAGCCCCAGCATTTT.